The 27 T cell receptor beta chains in this list originate from one sample, sequenced in a study of early T cells in non-severe SARS-CoV-2 infection. MiXCR, applied by TCRdb to the 5' RACE reads, yields one record per CDR3 protein. The sample contains 80,000 to 95,000 distinct CDR3 sequences, about 14% of which appear only once. Sequencing used whole blood. The receptors shown here come from an adult who was a healthcare worker with PCR-confirmed SARS-CoV-2 infection or an uninfected control (not recorded which).

This clonotype has at least ten counts. V usage is TRBV7-2 and J usage is TRBJ2-7; 11 bases are shared with TRBD2. CDR1 SGHTA and CDR2 FQGNSA come from the germline V gene. The junction had 10 bases not matched to a gene; V was cut back by 6 bases and J by 9 bases. The CDR3 sequence is 14 residues long. CDR3 bases: TGTGCCAGCAGGGCTAGCGGGGGGTACCAGGGGCAGTACTTC. This codes for CASRASGGYQGQYF.

This clonotype was counted between two and nine times. The chain links TRBV18 to TRBJ2-3, with D uncertain. The CDR3 contains 15 residues. With 2 bases removed from V and 0 bases from J, the gap between germline ends came to 9 bases. Germline CDR1 and CDR2: KGHSH and LQKENI. The CDR3: CASSPGLASTDTQYF. The CDR3 DNA reads TGTGCCAGCTCACCAGGCCTCGCTAGCACAGATACGCAGTATTTT. The full variable domain, in which reference TRBV18 and TRBJ2-3 provide the parts outside the CDR3, is NAGVMQNPRHLVRRRGQEARLRCSPMKGHSHVYWYRQLPEEGLKFMVYLQKENIIDESGMPKERFSAEFPKEGPSILRIQQVVRGDSAAYFCASSPGLASTDTQYFGPGTRLTVL.

This clonotype was seen a few times. The chain has TRBV18 and TRBJ1-2; the D gene is possibly TRBD1 (6 bases). CDR3 size: 16 residues. CDR1 KGHSH and CDR2 LQKENI come from the germline V gene. V was cut by 3 bases and J by 5 bases, with 19 bases left in between. The CDR3 DNA follows: TGTGCCAGCTCACCGGGGGGCAGGGCCCTCGGGTATGGCTACACCTTC. It translates to CASSPGGRALGYGYTF. The full variable domain, rest sourced from reference TRBV18 and TRBJ1-2, is NAGVMQNPRHLVRRRGQEARLRCSPMKGHSHVYWYRQLPEEGLKFMVYLQKENIIDESGMPKERFSAEFPKEGPSILRIQQVVRGDSAAYFCASSPGGRALGYGYTFGSGTRLTVV.

This chain connects TRBV6-2 or TRBV6-3 to TRBJ2-7; D unresolved. V lost 7 bases, J lost 0 bases, and 13 bases lay in between. From germline, CDR1 is MNHEY and CDR2 SVGEGT. CDR3 length: 14 amino acids. The CDR3 nucleotides are TGTGCCAGCACCCGAAGTAGGGCCTCCTACGAGCAGTACTTC. It codes for CASTRSRASYEQYF.

This clonotype was recorded a few times. The chain uses TRBV11-1 and TRBJ1-2, with D unresolved. There are 13 residues in the CDR3. The germline V gene has CDR1 SGHAT and CDR2 FQDESV (reference sequence). Trimming stripped 5 bases from V and 4 bases from J, with 11 bases between. DNA for the CDR3: TGTGCCAGCAGCCAGAGGAGTCTCTATGGCTACACCTTC. It codes for CASSQRSLYGYTF.

V gene TRBV5-1 combines with J gene TRBJ2-5; TRBD2 agrees at 10 bases. The CDR3 totals 14 residues. V was clipped by 4 bases and J by 5 bases; unmatched bases: 5. CDR1 and CDR2 from the germline V gene are SGHRS and YFSETQ. In nucleotides, the CDR3 is TGCGCCAGCAGCCAAAGCGGGGGGGCGGAGACCCAGTACTTC. Translation gives CASSQSGGAETQYF.

V gene TRBV5-1 combines with J gene TRBJ2-5; D is undetermined. Germline lookup yields CDR1 SGHRS and CDR2 YFSETQ. CDR3 length: 13 residues. The germline V and J ends were trimmed by 5 bases and 4 bases, with 12 bases remaining between them. CDR3 DNA sequence: TGCGCCAGCAGGGGCTCCGGACGAGAGACCCAGTACTTC. Protein: CASRGSGRETQYF.

The chain uses TRBV6-6 and TRBJ1-4, with D possibly being TRBD1 (6 bases). The CDR3 consists of 16 residues. Germline assignment: CDR1 MNHNY and CDR2 SVGAGI (reference sequence). The ends were cut back, 6 bases at V and 0 bases at J, with 14 bases in the middle. The CDR3 bases are TGTGCCAGCAGCACGACAGGAGGCCCAACTAATGAAAAACTGTTTTTT. It codes for CASSTTGGPTNEKLFF.

The rearrangement joins TRBV5-1 to TRBJ1-6; TRBD1 might be the D (5 bases). The CDR3 contains 15 residues. Germline V gives CDR1 SGHRS, CDR2 YFSETQ. V lost 0 bases and J lost 7, with 11 bases in between. CDR3 residues: CASSLERGTNSPLHF. The CDR3 DNA reads as TGCGCCAGCAGCTTGGAAAGGGGAACCAATTCACCCCTCCACTTT. The full variable domain, completed using reference TRBV5-1 and TRBJ1-6, is KAGVTQTPRYLIKTRGQQVTLSCSPISGHRSVSWYQQTPGQGLQFLFEYFSETQRNKGNFPGRFSGRQFSNSRSEMNVSTLELGDSALYLCASSLERGTNSPLHFGNGTRLTVT.

The rearrangement joins TRBV28 to TRBJ2-7, with 7 bases lining up with TRBD1. The CDR3 consists of 14 residues. With 7 bases clipped from V and 0 bases from J, the junction kept 6 bases outside the gene matches. CDR1 is MDHEN and CDR2 is SYDVKM in the germline V gene. CDR3 sequence (DNA): TGTGCCAGCACCCCCCGACAGGGCTCCTACGAGCAGTACTTC. Residues: CASTPRQGSYEQYF.

V usage is TRBV12-3 or TRBV12-4 and J usage is TRBJ2-6, with unresolved D. Trimming left V 6 bases short and J 0 bases short, with 9 bases between. This CDR3 has 15 amino acids. CDR3 nucleotide sequence: TGTGCCAGCAGCTCTCGAAGCTCTGGGGCCAACGTCCTGACTTTC. This gives the protein CASSSRSSGANVLTF.

Judged by abundance, this clonotype is medium-sized. The chain uses TRBV29-1 and TRBJ2-2; no clear D gene. The V end lost 4 bases, the J end lost 1 base, and 4 bases lay between the germline ends. Germline CDR1 is SQVTM and CDR2 is ANQGSEA. This CDR3 region has 12 residues. The CDR3 DNA is TGCAGCGTTGCTGGGAACACCGGGGAGCTGTTTTTT. Translation gives CSVAGNTGELFF.

This clonotype was counted between two and nine times. The chain carries TRBV12-5 and TRBJ2-3, with D possibly matching TRBD2 (6 bases). Trimming stripped 3 bases from V and 1 base from J, with 14 bases between. The CDR3 is 16 amino acids. Per the germline V gene, CDR1 is LGHNT and CDR2 is FRNRAP. The CDR3 nucleotides read TGTGCTAGTGGTTTCGAGCTACTAGCAGGCACAGATACGCAGTATTTT. Translating it yields CASGFELLAGTDTQYF.

This clonotype was detected a few times. This chain uses TRBV7-9 with TRBJ1-1; D is unresolved. V gave up 5 bases and J gave up 0 bases, with 16 bases separating them. The CDR3 spans 16 residues. The V gene's germline CDR1 is SEHNR and CDR2 FQNEAQ (reference sequence). The chain's CDR3 is CASSPRSDLVNTEAFF. CDR3 DNA sequence: TGTGCCAGCAGCCCCCGGTCTGATCTTGTGAACACTGAAGCTTTCTTT.

V and J are TRBV6-5 and TRBJ2-3, with TRBD2 as a possible D gene (6 bases). This CDR3 contains 17 residues. V shed 0 bases and J shed 2 bases, with 15 bases lying between them. Germline V gene data show CDR1 as MNHEY and CDR2 as SVGAGI. The CDR3 spells CASSYSKSGPSTDTQYF. CDR3 nucleotides: TGTGCCAGCAGTTACTCGAAAAGCGGGCCCTCCACAGATACGCAGTATTTT.

This clonotype was counted ten times or more. This chain connects TRBV7-9 to TRBJ1-3; TRBD1 matches 9 bases. CDR3 length equals 16 residues. Germline V gene lookup returns CDR1 SEHNR and CDR2 FQNEAQ (reference sequence). V lost 3 bases and J lost 0; bases outside the gene matches: 3. CDR3 region: CASSLGQGSSGNTIYF. In DNA form, the CDR3 reads TGTGCCAGCAGCTTGGGACAGGGAAGCTCTGGAAACACCATATATTTT. Drawing the rest from reference TRBV7-9 and TRBJ1-3, the complete variable domain is DTGVSQNPRHKITKRGQNVTFRCDPISEHNRLYWYRQTLGQGPEFLTYFQNEAQLEKSRLLSDRFSAERPKGSFSTLEIQRTEQGDSAMYLCASSLGQGSSGNTIYFGEGSWLTVV.

The chain employs TRBV10-3 and TRBJ1-1; D gene ambiguous. This CDR3 is 14 amino acids long. CDR1 and CDR2 (germline): ENHRY, SYGVKD. Trimming left V 0 bases short and J 0 bases short, with 5 bases between. In DNA, the CDR3 is TGTGCCATCAGTGAGTCTATTATGAACACTGAAGCTTTCTTT. Protein product: CAISESIMNTEAFF.

This clonotype showed up just a few times. V usage is TRBV9 and J usage is TRBJ2-5; weak D call: TRBD1 (5 bases). Germline V gives CDR1 SGDLS, CDR2 YYNGEE. V was pared by 0 bases and J by 2 bases, with 17 bases between. CDR3 length: 17 amino acids. The CDR3 region has the DNA TGTGCCAGCAGCGTAGCCATAGGGCTCGACAGTCAAGAGACCCAGTACTTC. As protein: CASSVAIGLDSQETQYF.

This clonotype was seen only a few times. This sequence joins TRBV6-1 and TRBJ2-1; unclear D gene. The V gene lost 6 bases and the J gene lost 1 base, with 7 bases spanning the gap. In germline, CDR1 is MNHNS, CDR2 SASEGT. The CDR3 length is 13 residues. The CDR3 DNA is TGTGCCAGCAGAAGTGGGTCCTACAATGAGCAGTTCTTC. Translated, it gives CASRSGSYNEQFF.

This clonotype turned up a few times. V usage is TRBV20-1 and J usage is TRBJ2-1, with D possibly matching TRBD1 (5 bases). V gave up 4 bases and J gave up 5 bases, with 12 bases separating them. Germline assignment: CDR1 DFQATT and CDR2 SNEGSKA (reference sequence). The CDR3 loop spans 13 amino acids. The CDR3 DNA follows: TGCAGTGCTATTAGTGAAGGGGACAATGAGCAGTTCTTC. As protein: CSAISEGDNEQFF.

V gene TRBV12-3 or TRBV12-4 combines with J gene TRBJ1-1, with D maybe TRBD1 (6 bases). V was trimmed by 6 bases and J by 6 bases, leaving 11 bases between them. The CDR3 length is 12 residues. The chain's CDR3 is CASSLQGAEAFF. CDR3 DNA: TGTGCCAGCAGCTTACAGGGAGCTGAAGCTTTCTTT.

The rearrangement links TRBV6-1 to TRBJ2-3, with 12 bases matching TRBD2. This CDR3 contains 15 residues. The junction had 0 bases not matched to a gene; V was cut back by 4 bases and J by 1 base. Germline V CDR1 and CDR2: MNHNS, SASEGT. DNA of the CDR3: TGTGCCAGCAGTGCTAGCGGGGGGGGCACAGATACGCAGTATTTT. Translation: CASSASGGGTDTQYF.

This chain joins TRBV6-1 and TRBJ1-4; D uncertain. V was cut by 1 base and J by 4 bases, with 10 bases left in between. The CDR3 totals 15 residues. Germline CDR1 is MNHNS and CDR2 is SASEGT. The CDR3 here is CASSEEVSRNEKLFF. The DNA for the CDR3 is TGTGCCAGCAGTGAAGAGGTCAGCCGTAATGAAAAACTGTTTTTT.

The chain recombines TRBV7-2 with TRBJ1-1, with D uncertain. The CDR3 runs to 13 residues. Germline V lookup: CDR1 SGHTA, CDR2 FQGNSA. Trimming cost V 5 bases and J 1 base, with 8 bases left between them. As DNA, the CDR3 is TGTGCCAGCAGCCCCCACCAGAACACTGAAGCTTTCTTT. The encoded protein is CASSPHQNTEAFF.

Many counts were recorded for this clonotype. The V call is TRBV24-1, the J call TRBJ1-4, with 7 bases fitting TRBD1. V was clipped by 3 bases and J by 7 bases; unmatched bases: 4. This CDR3 region has 14 residues. The germline V gene has CDR1 KGHDR and CDR2 SFDVKD. Here the CDR3 reads CATSDGTEPEKLFF. The DNA of the CDR3 is TGTGCCACCAGTGATGGGACAGAGCCTGAAAAACTGTTTTTT.

Many counts were recorded for this clonotype. The V gene is TRBV4-3, the J gene TRBJ1-2; D is undetermined. Trimming stripped 1 base from V and 3 bases from J, with 6 bases between. The CDR3 covers 13 residues. Germline values: CDR1 LGHNA, CDR2 YSLEER. CDR3 sequence reads: CASSQVRYYGYTF. The CDR3 bases are TGCGCCAGCAGCCAAGTTCGATACTATGGCTACACCTTC.

This clonotype was seen a handful of times. The chain recombines TRBV5-4 with TRBJ2-4; D unclear. Germline V gives CDR1 SGHNT, CDR2 YYREEE (reference sequence). This CDR3 has 13 residues. V shed 7 bases and J shed 4 bases, with 12 bases lying between them. The DNA of the CDR3 is TGTGCCAGCTCCCACCCCCAGAAAAACATTCAGTACTTC. It encodes CASSHPQKNIQYF.